The 22 T cell receptor beta chains presented below share a single source sample, sequenced in a study of blood T cell repertoires in COVID-19. Clones were sequenced by immunoSEQ multiplex PCR, and TCRdb holds only the in-frame ones, with some missing. This repertoire shows 40,000 to 55,000 clones, roughly 80% found once; its top ten account for roughly an eighth. What was sequenced was peripheral blood. The receptors stem from a human donor in a cohort sampled during active COVID-19.

This chain uses TRBV5-5 with TRBJ2-7; D is possibly TRBD1 (5 bases). Germline V gives CDR1 SGHKS, CDR2 YYEKEE (reference sequence). The CDR3 is 12 amino acids. The germline V and J ends were trimmed by 8 bases and 1 base, with 10 bases remaining between them. CDR3 sequence: CASQGFSYEQYF. In DNA, the CDR3 is TGTGCCAGTCAGGGTTTTTCCTACGAGCAGTACTTC. Complete variable domain (other parts from reference TRBV5-5 and TRBJ2-7): DAGVTQSPTHLIKTRGQQVTLRCSPISGHKSVSWYQQVLGQGPQFIFQYYEKEERGRGNFPDRFSARQFPNYSSELNVNALLLGDSALYLCASQGFSYEQYFGPGTRLTVT.

The chain is built from TRBV9 and TRBJ2-1; D possibly corresponds to TRBD1 (5 bases). V was shortened by 0 bases and J by 6 bases, with 7 bases between the two germline ends. The germline V gene encodes CDR1 SGDLS and CDR2 YYNGEE. This CDR3 spans 13 amino acids. The CDR3 region is CASSVGQFNEQFF. The CDR3 nucleotides read TGTGCCAGCAGCGTAGGACAGTTCAATGAGCAGTTCTTC.

The V and J genes are TRBV5-5 and TRBJ2-3; 8 nucleotides agree with TRBD1. CDR3 size: 16 residues. The germline CDR1 and CDR2 sequences are SGHKS and YYEKEE (reference sequence). With 4 bases clipped from V and 2 bases from J, the junction kept 9 bases outside the gene matches. CDR3: CASSQTTGDPTDTQYF. CDR3 DNA: TGTGCCAGCAGCCAAACGACAGGGGACCCCACAGATACGCAGTATTTT. Drawing the rest from reference TRBV5-5 and TRBJ2-3, the complete variable domain is DAGVTQSPTHLIKTRGQQVTLRCSPISGHKSVSWYQQVLGQGPQFIFQYYEKEERGRGNFPDRFSARQFPNYSSELNVNALLLGDSALYLCASSQTTGDPTDTQYFGPGTRLTVL.

The V call is TRBV2, the J call TRBJ1-6; D is possibly TRBD1 (5 bases). V lost 2 bases and J lost 0, with 11 bases in between. The germline V gene has CDR1 SNHLY and CDR2 FYNNEI. CDR3 length: 17 amino acids. The CDR3 region is CASSEWGTSSYNSPLHF. The DNA of the CDR3 is TGTGCCAGCAGTGAATGGGGCACGAGCTCCTATAATTCACCCCTCCACTTT. Variable domain in full (rest from reference TRBV2 and TRBJ1-6): EPEVTQTPSHQVTQMGQEVILRCVPISNHLYFYWYRQILGQKVEFLVSFYNNEISEKSEIFDDQFSVERPDGSNFTLKIRSTKLEDSAMYFCASSEWGTSSYNSPLHFGNGTRLTVT.

This clone was seen a few times. The chain recombines TRBV2 with TRBJ2-1, with 11 bases aligning to TRBD2. This CDR3 has 13 amino acids. V trimming: 5 bases; J trimming: 13 bases; junction bases outside the gene matches: 7. Germline values: CDR1 SNHLY, CDR2 FYNNEI. The CDR3 sequence: CASSPGTSGPQFF. CDR3 coding DNA: TGTGCCAGCAGTCCCGGGACTAGCGGACCTCAGTTCTTC.

The chain is built from TRBV24-1 and TRBJ1-2, with TRBD1 identical over 10 bases. Germline CDR1 reads KGHDR; CDR2 reads SFDVKD. After removal of 3 bases from V and 4 bases from J, the junction contained 1 base not matched to a gene. The CDR3 runs to 14 residues. The DNA for the CDR3 is TGTGCCACCAGTGATCGGACAGGGGGCTATGGCTACACCTTC. Translated: CATSDRTGGYGYTF.

The rearrangement uses TRBV5-1 and TRBJ2-4; TRBD1 agrees at 9 bases. The CDR3 totals 14 residues. V shed 4 bases, J shed 9 bases, and the junction held 8 bases outside the gene matches. Germline values: CDR1 SGHRS, CDR2 YFSETQ. The CDR3 DNA reads as TGCGCCAGCAGCCACAACAGGGGGCAAGGCATTCAGTACTTC. Translated: CASSHNRGQGIQYF.

The genes are TRBV7-9 and TRBJ2-2; D unresolved. Germline V gene lookup returns CDR1 SEHNR and CDR2 FQNEAQ (reference sequence). Trimming removed 2 bases from V and 1 base from J, with 5 bases in between. The CDR3 length is 14 residues. The CDR3 loop is CASSLNGNTGELFF. The CDR3 coding sequence is TGTGCCAGCAGCTTAAACGGGAACACCGGGGAGCTGTTTTTT.

Here the CDR3 reads CSVVGGSADTQYF. DNA of the CDR3: TGCAGCGTTGTTGGCGGGAGCGCAGATACGCAGTATTTT. This rearrangement joins TRBV29-1 to TRBJ2-3; 7 bases fit TRBD2. After removal of 4 bases from V and 4 bases from J, the junction contained 5 bases not matched to a gene. CDR3 length: 13 amino acids. CDR1 is SQVTM and CDR2 is ANQGSEA in the germline V gene.

This chain connects TRBV7-9 to TRBJ2-7, with D perhaps TRBD1 (6 bases). V was shortened by 2 bases and J by 7 bases, with 30 bases between the two germline ends. The germline V gene encodes CDR1 SEHNR and CDR2 FQNEAQ (reference sequence). The length of the CDR3 is 19 residues. The CDR3 spells CASSLWGHQGARNVNEQYF. CDR3 in DNA: TGTGCCAGCAGCTTATGGGGGCACCAAGGGGCGAGGAATGTAAATGAGCAGTACTTC.

V and J are TRBV19 and TRBJ2-1; the match to TRBD2 covers 11 bases. This CDR3 contains 15 residues. Per germline, CDR1 LNHDA and CDR2 SQIVND (reference sequence). V dropped 3 bases and J dropped 9; count of bases not matched to a gene: 7. The CDR3: CASSMTSGNLGEQFF. The CDR3 nucleotides read TGTGCCAGTAGTATGACTAGCGGGAATCTGGGTGAGCAGTTCTTC.

V gene TRBV5-1 combines with J gene TRBJ2-5; D unclear. The length of the CDR3 is 12 residues. V was clipped by 0 bases and J by 5 bases, with 5 bases between them. Germline loops: CDR1 SGHRS, CDR2 YFSETQ. CDR3 sequence reads: CASSLAAETQYF. The CDR3 nucleotides read TGCGCCAGCAGCTTGGCCGCGGAGACCCAGTACTTC.

The CDR3 protein is CASSFDSGDEQFF. As DNA, the CDR3 is TGCGCCAGCAGCTTCGATAGCGGGGATGAGCAGTTCTTC. The gene calls are TRBV5-1 and TRBJ2-1; TRBD2 aligns across 8 bases. The length of the CDR3 is 13 residues. Per the germline V gene, CDR1 is SGHRS and CDR2 is YFSETQ. V was clipped by 2 bases and J by 8 bases; unmatched bases: 3. Drawing the rest from reference TRBV5-1 and TRBJ2-1, the complete variable domain is KAGVTQTPRYLIKTRGQQVTLSCSPISGHRSVSWYQQTPGQGLQFLFEYFSETQRNKGNFPGRFSGRQFSNSRSEMNVSTLELGDSALYLCASSFDSGDEQFFGPGTRLTVL.

J is TRBJ2-2 and V is TRBV6-2 or TRBV6-3; 11 bases align to TRBD1. The length of the CDR3 is 16 residues. V dropped 4 bases and J dropped 5; count of bases not matched to a gene: 6. Germline assignment: CDR1 MNHEY and CDR2 SVGEGT. CDR3 DNA sequence: TGTGCCAGCAGTTTGGCCGGGACAGGGGGGACCGGGGAGCTGTTTTTT. As protein: CASSLAGTGGTGELFF.

The CDR3, as DNA: TGTGCCAGCAGCCAAGATAGGGGCTACGAGCAGTACTTC. This codes for CASSQDRGYEQYF. This sequence joins TRBV3-1 (or the pseudogene TRBV3-2) and TRBJ2-7, with a weak D call TRBD1 (5 bases). Germline V gene lookup returns CDR1 LGHDT and CDR2 YNNKEL (reference sequence). The CDR3 covers 13 residues. Trimming removed 0 bases from V and 3 bases from J, with 6 bases in between.

This chain joins TRBV7-2 and TRBJ2-1, with 12 positions matching TRBD2. This CDR3 is built from 16 residues. Trimming removed 3 bases from V and 2 bases from J; junction bases left unmatched: 2. Per germline, CDR1 SGHTA and CDR2 FQGNSA. The CDR3 region is CASSFPSGRAYNEQFF. CDR3 in DNA: TGTGCCAGCAGCTTTCCTAGCGGGAGGGCCTACAATGAGCAGTTCTTC.

The chain couples TRBV5-1 to TRBJ2-7; unclear D gene. Germline lookup yields CDR1 SGHRS and CDR2 YFSETQ. CDR3 size: 15 residues. The V end lost 2 bases, the J end lost 1 base, and 13 bases lay between the germline ends. The CDR3 bases are TGCGCCAGCAGCTTCCGCGGCGGAACATCCTACGAGCAGTACTTC. This codes for CASSFRGGTSYEQYF.

The rearrangement links TRBV18 to TRBJ1-4; D is undetermined. The CDR3 is made up of 18 amino acids. V lost 4 bases to trimming and J lost 8 bases, with 26 bases between them. The germline CDR1 and CDR2 sequences are KGHSH and LQKENI. The CDR3 DNA reads TGTGCCAGCTCACGCGCTTCATCGGCCGGGGTAGGGAAGGAAAAACTGTTTTTT. Its translation: CASSRASSAGVGKEKLFF.

The chain joins TRBV10-3 to TRBJ2-5; 12 bases match TRBD1. This CDR3 is built from 15 residues. V trimming: 6 bases; J trimming: 5 bases; junction bases outside the gene matches: 7. Germline V CDR1 and CDR2: ENHRY, SYGVKD. CDR3 amino acids: CAIRLGQGAGETQYF. Here the CDR3 DNA reads TGTGCCATCAGATTGGGACAGGGGGCGGGGGAGACCCAGTACTTC.

The chain couples TRBV11-3 to TRBJ2-2; the D is unclear. Trimming removed 5 bases from V and 8 bases from J, with 9 bases in between. The CDR3 runs to 12 residues. Germline V CDR1 and CDR2: SGHNT, YENEEA. CDR3 sequence (DNA): TGTGCCAGCAGCCGCCGCGAGGGGGAGCTGTTTTTT. It is translated as CASSRREGELFF.

V gene TRBV7-2 combines with J gene TRBJ2-1; tentatively, D is TRBD2 (5 bases). The CDR3 length is 14 residues. Germline CDR1 is SGHTA and CDR2 is FQGNSA. Trimming took 0 bases from V and 7 from J, leaving 10 bases between them. DNA of the CDR3: TGTGCCAGCAGCTTAGCGTTATTAGCGAATGAGCAGTTCTTC. As protein: CASSLALLANEQFF.

V is TRBV20-1 and J is TRBJ1-3, with no clear D. Between the trimmed V and J ends, which lost 3 bases and 3 bases, there was a span of 3 bases. The CDR3 is 11 residues long. The V gene's germline CDR1 is DFQATT and CDR2 SNEGSKA (reference sequence). The CDR3 sequence is CSASYGNTIYF. CDR3 DNA sequence: TGCAGTGCTAGTTATGGAAACACCATATATTTT.